This record looks at one T cell receptor (beta chain) sequence and its context. Its matching antigen is unknown. V was pared by 6 bases and J by 7 bases, with 9 bases of the junction left unmatched. CDR3 length: 13 residues. Germline CDR1 reads DFQATT; CDR2 reads SNEGSKA (reference sequence). The sample is drawn from a study of T cells after yellow fever vaccination. Study findings and constraints: The secondary response was weaker but peaked faster, day 5 versus 15.

MiXCR, applied by TCRdb to the 5' RACE reads, yields one record per CDR3 protein. The sample lists 200,000 to 300,000 distinct CDR3 sequences, around 6.7% occurring once. The clonotype originates from a man younger than 45 who received the YFV17D yellow fever vaccine. The material sequenced was CD4+ T cells sorted from PBMCs, taken on the day of the yellow fever booster vaccination. The rearrangement uses TRBV20-1 and TRBJ1-2; 9 nucleotides align to TRBD1. CDR3 DNA sequence: TGCAGTGCCCGCCGGACAGGGGATCTTGGCTACACCTTC. This encodes CSARRTGDLGYTF.